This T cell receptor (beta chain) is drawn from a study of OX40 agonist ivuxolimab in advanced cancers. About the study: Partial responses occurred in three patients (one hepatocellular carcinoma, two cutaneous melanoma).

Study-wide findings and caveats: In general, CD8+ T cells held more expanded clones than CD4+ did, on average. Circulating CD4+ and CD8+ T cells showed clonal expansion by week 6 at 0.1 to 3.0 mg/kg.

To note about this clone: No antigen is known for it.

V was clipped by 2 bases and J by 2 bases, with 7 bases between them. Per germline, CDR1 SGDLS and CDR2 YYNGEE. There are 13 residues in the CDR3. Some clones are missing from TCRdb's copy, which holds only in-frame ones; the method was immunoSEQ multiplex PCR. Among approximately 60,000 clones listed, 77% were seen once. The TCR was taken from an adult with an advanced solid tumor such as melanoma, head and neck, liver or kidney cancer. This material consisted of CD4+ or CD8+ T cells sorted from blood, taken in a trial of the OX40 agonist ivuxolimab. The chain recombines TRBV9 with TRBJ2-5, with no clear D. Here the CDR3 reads CASSVGPQETQYF. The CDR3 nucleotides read TGTGCCAGCAGCGTCGGTCCTCAAGAGACCCAGTACTTC.